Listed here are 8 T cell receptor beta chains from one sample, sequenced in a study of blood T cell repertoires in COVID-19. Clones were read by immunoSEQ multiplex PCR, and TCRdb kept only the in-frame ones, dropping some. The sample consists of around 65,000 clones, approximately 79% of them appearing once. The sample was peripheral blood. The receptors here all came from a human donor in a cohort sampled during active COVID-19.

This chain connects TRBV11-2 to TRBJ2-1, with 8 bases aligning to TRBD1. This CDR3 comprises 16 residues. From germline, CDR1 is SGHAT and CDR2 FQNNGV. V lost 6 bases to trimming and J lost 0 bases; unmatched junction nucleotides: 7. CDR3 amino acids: CASSSGGWGSYNEQFF. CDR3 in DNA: TGTGCCAGCAGTTCAGGGGGCTGGGGCTCCTACAATGAGCAGTTCTTC.

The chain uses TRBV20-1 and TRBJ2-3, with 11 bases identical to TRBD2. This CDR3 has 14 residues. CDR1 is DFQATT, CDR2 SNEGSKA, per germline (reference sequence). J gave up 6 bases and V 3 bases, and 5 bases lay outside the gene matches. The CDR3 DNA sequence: TGCAGTGCTAGTGCGTCTAGCGGGAGGGATACGCAGTATTTT. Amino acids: CSASASSGRDTQYF.

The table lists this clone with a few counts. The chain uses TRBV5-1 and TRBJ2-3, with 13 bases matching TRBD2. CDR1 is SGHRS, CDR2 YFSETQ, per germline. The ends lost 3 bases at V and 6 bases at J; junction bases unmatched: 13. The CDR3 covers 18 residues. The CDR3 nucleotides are TGCGCCAGCAGCTCCCTTGGGACTAGCGGGGCGTTCCGGGATACGCAGTATTTT. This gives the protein CASSSLGTSGAFRDTQYF.

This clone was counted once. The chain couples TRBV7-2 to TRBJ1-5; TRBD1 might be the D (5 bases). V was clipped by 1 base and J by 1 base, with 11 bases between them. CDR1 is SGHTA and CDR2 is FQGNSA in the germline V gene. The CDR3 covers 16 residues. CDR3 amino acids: CASSLGDRWSNQPQHF. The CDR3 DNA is TGTGCCAGCAGCTTAGGAGACAGATGGAGCAATCAGCCCCAGCATTTT.

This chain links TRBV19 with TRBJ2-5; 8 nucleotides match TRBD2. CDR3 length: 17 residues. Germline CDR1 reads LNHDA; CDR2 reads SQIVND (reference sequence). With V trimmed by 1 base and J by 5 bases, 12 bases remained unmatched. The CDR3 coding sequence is TGTGCCAGTAGTATAGCTTCCCTCAGCGGGGGAAGCGAGACCCAGTACTTC. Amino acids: CASSIASLSGGSETQYF.

CDR3 sequence reads: CASSLGQGNSPLHF. The CDR3 coding sequence is TGTGCCAGCAGCTTGGGACAGGGAAATTCACCCCTCCACTTT. The chain employs TRBV11-2 and TRBJ1-6; TRBD1 matches at 9 bases. The germline gives CDR1 SGHAT, CDR2 FQNNGV. The CDR3 length is 14 residues. After removal of 3 bases from V and 7 bases from J, the junction contained 1 base not matched to a gene. The variable domain in full, completed from reference TRBV11-2 and TRBJ1-6, reads EAGVAQSPRYKIIEKRQSVAFWCNPISGHATLYWYQQILGQGPKLLIQFQNNGVVDDSQLPKDRFSAERLKGVDSTLKIQPAKLEDSAVYLCASSLGQGNSPLHFGNGTRLTVT.

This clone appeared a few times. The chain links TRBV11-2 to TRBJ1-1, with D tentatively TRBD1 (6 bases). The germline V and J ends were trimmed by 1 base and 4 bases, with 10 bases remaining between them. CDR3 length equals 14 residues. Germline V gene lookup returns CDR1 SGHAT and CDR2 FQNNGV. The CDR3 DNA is TGTGCCAGCAGCTTAGTTGCAGGGGTCACTGAAGCTTTCTTT. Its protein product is CASSLVAGVTEAFF.

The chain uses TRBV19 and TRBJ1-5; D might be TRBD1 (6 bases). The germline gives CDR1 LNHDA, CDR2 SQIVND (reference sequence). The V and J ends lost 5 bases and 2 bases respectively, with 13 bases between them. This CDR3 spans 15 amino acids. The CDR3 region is CASSPHRDRNQPQHF. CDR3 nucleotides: TGTGCCAGTAGTCCTCACAGGGATCGCAATCAGCCCCAGCATTTT.